This passage covers 18 T cell receptor beta chains from one sample sequenced in a study of T cell repertoires in cytomegalovirus infection. Their target antigens are unknown. A single record per CDR3 protein comes from TCRdb applying MiXCR to the reads. The sample lists some 900,000 distinct CDR3 sequences; about 33% were seen once. The sequenced sample was cultured CD8+ T cells from PBMCs, obtained from culture after CMV antigen stimulation. These receptors all stem from a human donor in good health (CMV status not recorded). Some clones in this sample may be carry-over from other donors' samples.

This clonotype showed up just a few times. The V gene is TRBV4-1, the J gene TRBJ2-5, with D maybe TRBD2 (7 bases). V was cut by 0 bases and J by 4 bases, with 12 bases left in between. The germline CDR1 and CDR2 sequences are MGHRA and YSYEKL. The CDR3 is 15 residues long. The CDR3 DNA is TGCGCCAGCAGCCAAGACGCGGGGGCCCGAGAGACCCAGTACTTC. The encoded protein is CASSQDAGARETQYF.

The chain has TRBV7-6 and TRBJ1-1; D remains unclear. Germline CDR1 and CDR2: SGHVS and FNYEAQ. This CDR3 has 15 residues. Trimming pared 2 bases from V and 0 bases from J, leaving 10 bases between. CDR3 sequence (DNA): TGTGCCAGCAGCTTAATCAGGTCCGTGAACACTGAAGCTTTCTTT. This encodes CASSLIRSVNTEAFF.

This clonotype was seen a single time. The CDR3 region has the DNA TGCGCCAGCAGCCAAGGGGACCGGACCCCCACAGATACGCAGTATTTT. Translating it yields CASSQGDRTPTDTQYF. This rearrangement joins TRBV4-3 to TRBJ2-3, with D tentatively TRBD1 or TRBD2 (5 bases each). Germline V gene lookup returns CDR1 LGHNA and CDR2 YSLEER. Trimming took off 1 base at V and 2 bases at J, with 13 bases between the two ends. The CDR3 extends over 16 amino acids.

This clonotype was counted between two and nine times. This sequence joins TRBV7-9 and TRBJ1-1; maybe TRBD1 (5 bases). Trimming took off 5 bases at V and 1 base at J, with 20 bases between the two ends. The CDR3 runs to 17 residues. The germline V gene encodes CDR1 SEHNR and CDR2 FQNEAQ (reference sequence). The CDR3 sequence is CASSPGTHVVKNTEAFF. For the CDR3, the DNA is TGTGCCAGCAGCCCCGGGACCCACGTCGTTAAGAACACTGAAGCTTTCTTT.

This clonotype appeared a few times. The J gene is TRBJ2-1, the V gene TRBV28, with 10 bases lining up with TRBD2. CDR3 length equals 14 residues. The trim removed 8 bases at V and 4 bases at J, leaving 5 bases unmatched. The germline CDR1 and CDR2 sequences are MDHEN and SYDVKM. The CDR3 sequence is CASGTSGVYNEQFF. CDR3 nucleotide sequence: TGTGCCAGCGGCACTAGCGGGGTATACAATGAGCAGTTCTTC.

The chain couples TRBV19 to TRBJ2-1; 9 bases are a match to TRBD1. CDR1 LNHDA and CDR2 SQIVND come from the germline V gene (reference sequence). J gave up 7 bases and V 5 bases, and 9 bases lay outside the gene matches. CDR3 size: 15 residues. DNA for the CDR3: TGTGCCAGTAGTTTAATCCGGGACAGGGCTAATGAGCAGTTCTTC. As protein: CASSLIRDRANEQFF.

The chain links TRBV6-5 to TRBJ2-3; D not resolved. Between the trimmed V and J ends, which lost 2 bases and 4 bases, there was a span of 7 bases. Per germline, CDR1 MNHEY and CDR2 SVGAGI. This CDR3 region has 13 residues. CDR3 nucleotides: TGTGCCAGCAGTTACCCCCGTGCAGATACGCAGTATTTT. It specifies CASSYPRADTQYF.

This clonotype was seen a few times. The rearrangement uses TRBV5-6 and TRBJ2-7; D possibly corresponds to TRBD1 (5 bases). Trimming removed 9 bases at V and 4 bases at J, with 17 bases between. The germline V gene encodes CDR1 SGHDT and CDR2 YYEEEE. The CDR3 extends over 13 amino acids. The CDR3 region is CATSYGRGYEQYV. DNA of the CDR3: TGTGCCACCAGTTATGGTAGGGGATACGAGCAGTACGTC.

The rearrangement uses TRBV23-1 and TRBJ2-1; D is ambiguous. TRBV23-1 is an ORF, with its function uncertain. V lost 2 bases and J 3 bases, leaving 8 bases between the germline ends. The CDR3 consists of 14 residues. The CDR3 sequence: CASSQRQCYNEQFF. CDR3 sequence (DNA): TGCGCCAGCAGTCAAAGACAATGCTACAATGAGCAGTTCTTC.

The chain is built from TRBV2 and TRBJ1-3, with unresolved D. V gave up 10 bases and J gave up 2 bases, with 15 bases separating them. Germline CDR1 reads SNHLY; CDR2 reads FYNNEI. The CDR3 extends over 14 amino acids. CDR3 region: CAIPLRVPGNTIYF. CDR3 sequence (DNA): TGTGCCATCCCCCTGCGGGTTCCTGGAAACACCATATATTTT.

This rearrangement joins TRBV6-4 to TRBJ1-5; no definite D call. Germline CDR1 and CDR2: MRHNA and SNTAGT. V gave up 2 bases and J gave up 3 bases, with 14 bases separating them. The CDR3 length is 16 residues. The CDR3 sequence is CASSDSSFYNNQPQHF. DNA of the CDR3: TGTGCCAGCAGTGACAGTTCCTTCTATAACAATCAGCCCCAGCATTTT.

This clonotype was counted between two and nine times. V is TRBV7-8 and J is TRBJ1-5, with D hard to call. The CDR3 covers 15 residues. V was trimmed by 3 bases and J by 2 bases, leaving 11 bases between them. CDR1 SGHVS and CDR2 FQNEAQ come from the germline V gene. The CDR3 protein is CASSFAGGGNQPQHF. The CDR3 bases are TGTGCCAGCAGCTTTGCGGGTGGAGGCAATCAGCCCCAGCATTTT.

The chain uses TRBV11-2 and TRBJ2-7, with a possible D match to TRBD1 (6 bases). CDR3 length: 13 residues. CDR1 SGHAT and CDR2 FQNNGV come from the germline V gene. V was shortened by 6 bases and J by 5 bases, with 14 bases between the two germline ends. CDR3 sequence: CASRRTGFDEQYF. The CDR3 coding sequence is TGTGCCAGCAGACGAACAGGGTTTGACGAGCAGTACTTC.

The chain employs TRBV5-1 and TRBJ2-7; 7 bases align to TRBD1. CDR1 SGHRS and CDR2 YFSETQ come from the germline V gene. Unmatched junction bases numbered 10, after V lost 4 bases and J lost 3 bases. The CDR3 consists of 15 residues. Here the CDR3 DNA reads TGCGCCAGCAGCCTATTCGGACAGGATCACTACGAGCAGTACTTC. This sequence encodes CASSLFGQDHYEQYF.

The genes are TRBV9 and TRBJ2-3; D remains unclear. V was pared by 0 bases and J by 4 bases, with 3 bases between. The CDR3 covers 12 residues. Per the germline V gene, CDR1 is SGDLS and CDR2 is YYNGEE. DNA of the CDR3: TGTGCCAGCAGCGTAGACGCAGATACGCAGTATTTT. Protein sequence: CASSVDADTQYF.

In DNA, the CDR3 is TGCGCCAGCAGCTGGACAGGGGATCCCTACGAGCAGTACTTC. Its protein is CASSWTGDPYEQYF. The chain employs TRBV5-1 and TRBJ2-7; 9 nucleotides align to TRBD1. Germline assignment: CDR1 SGHRS and CDR2 YFSETQ. This CDR3 is 14 amino acids long. Trimming removed 3 bases from V and 2 bases from J; junction bases left unmatched: 3.

This clonotype was recorded a few times. The chain couples TRBV10-3 to TRBJ1-1; D is ambiguous. The CDR3 contains 13 residues. The germline V and J ends were trimmed by 8 bases and 4 bases, with 14 bases remaining between them. Germline values: CDR1 ENHRY, CDR2 SYGVKD. The CDR3 bases are TGTGCCATCCAAGAGGGCGCGGGCACTGAAGCTTTCTTT. Residues: CAIQEGAGTEAFF.

This clonotype came up a few times. V gene TRBV5-8 combines with J gene TRBJ2-1; D call uncertain. From germline, CDR1 is SGHTS and CDR2 YDEGEE. V was trimmed by 5 bases and J by 5 bases, leaving 17 bases between them. This CDR3 is 15 amino acids long. CDR3 protein: CASRPSAALNNEQFF. For the CDR3, the DNA is TGTGCCAGCAGGCCTAGTGCAGCACTAAACAATGAGCAGTTCTTC.